This TCR beta chain was sequenced for a study of TIL therapy for anti-PD-1-resistant metastatic lung cancer. As for time point: pre-treatment sample, taken before nivolumab and TIL therapy. Most excised metastases sampled were pleural nodules or supraclavicular lymph nodes. Germline V lookup: CDR1 LGHDT, CDR2 YNNKEL (reference sequence). The CDR3 has 15 amino acids. V shed 6 bases, J shed 6 bases, and the junction held 6 bases outside the gene matches. The libraries were made with immunoSEQ v3. Some clones are missing from TCRdb's copy, which holds only in-frame ones; the method was immunoSEQ multiplex PCR. The table includes under 7,000 clones, 55% to 70% detected once.

The sample in question was tumor tissue, obtained at baseline. This rearrangement joins TRBV3-1 (or the pseudogene TRBV3-2) to TRBJ2-3, with 13 bases matching TRBD2. This receptor was identified in a person aged 25-79 years with non-small cell lung cancer. The CDR3 loop is CASSSLAGGSDTQYF. CDR3 nucleotides: TGTGCCAGCAGTTCACTAGCGGGGGGGTCGGATACGCAGTATTTT.